These T cell receptor beta chains were read from a single sample in a study of T cells in localized non-small cell lung cancer. The method was immunoSEQ multiplex PCR; TCRdb's version includes in-frame clones alone and lacks a portion of them. The table shows approximately 70,000 clones, with approximately 87% occurring only once. Sample: peripheral blood, taken before any cancer treatment. The receptors here all came from a male donor at least 60 years old with stage III squamous cell lung carcinoma. Both conserved end residues are part of each CDR3. A D gene is named only where the DNA matches it firmly. Clone size is not always given. Where it is, it says once, few, many or a class for expanded clones.

DNA | CDR3 | J | size | D | V
TGTGCCAGCAGCTTAGCGGGAGACCCCTACAATGAGCAGTTCTTC | CASSLAGDPYNEQFF | TRBJ2-1 | NA | NA | TRBV7-2
TGTGCCAGCAGCGATTCAGGGGGGGGCGCAACTAATGAAAAACTGTTTTTT | CASSDSGGGATNEKLFF | TRBJ1-4 | NA | TRBD1 | TRBV2
TGCGCCAGCAGCTTGGCCGGAAAAAACACAGATACGCAGTATTTT | CASSLAGKNTDTQYF | TRBJ2-3 | NA | NA | TRBV5-1
TGTGCCAGCACCCGGGCCCAGACCTACGAGCAGTACTTC | CASTRAQTYEQYF | TRBJ2-7 | NA | NA | TRBV6-5
TGTGCCAGTATGCTCAAGGAGGGGCGGACCGGGGAGCTGTTTTTT | CASMLKEGRTGELFF | TRBJ2-2 | once | NA | TRBV19
TGTGCCAGCAGCTTAGCGGGGAGTGAAACTGAAGCTTTCTTT | CASSLAGSETEAFF | TRBJ1-1 | NA | NA | TRBV7-2
TGTGCCAGTCGCTCAGGACGGCGCAATCAGCCCCAGCATTTT | CASRSGRRNQPQHF | TRBJ1-5 | NA | NA | TRBV19
TGTGCCAGTAGTGCTGGGGCAGATCGCCAAGAGACCCAGTACTTC | CASSAGADRQETQYF | TRBJ2-5 | NA | NA | TRBV19
TGTGCCAGCAGCCATCTAGCGGGGGAATACAATGAGCAGTTCTTC | CASSHLAGEYNEQFF | TRBJ2-1 | NA | TRBD2 | TRBV7-6
TGCGCCAGCAGCCACCGACCCGCGGGACAGTCGAACACTGAAGCTTTCTTT | CASSHRPAGQSNTEAFF | TRBJ1-1 | once | TRBD1 | TRBV5-1
TGTGCCAGCAGCGTCGAGGACAGGGGGTTGTACGAGCAGTACTTC | CASSVEDRGLYEQYF | TRBJ2-7 | once | TRBD1 | TRBV9
TGTGCCAGCCGGGCCGTCAACACCATATATTTT | CASRAVNTIYF | TRBJ1-3 | NA | NA | TRBV28
TGTGCCAGCAACACACAGGGTGGCAATCAGCCCCAGCATTTT | CASNTQGGNQPQHF | TRBJ1-5 | NA | NA | TRBV7-2
TGTGCCAGCTCACCACTTTTAGGACTGGGGAACACTGAAGCTTTCTTT | CASSPLLGLGNTEAFF | TRBJ1-1 | NA | NA | TRBV18
TGCGCCATCTCTTACAGGGGGGTCCGCACAGATACGCAGTATTTT | CAISYRGVRTDTQYF | TRBJ2-3 | NA | TRBD1 | TRBV10-2
TGCGCCAGCAGCCCCCGAACCGGAGGTAATGAGCAGTTCTTC | CASSPRTGGNEQFF | TRBJ2-1 | NA | NA | TRBV5-1
TGTGCCAGCTCACCACGGAGTCCAGATACGCAGTATTTT | CASSPRSPDTQYF | TRBJ2-3 | NA | NA | TRBV18
TGTGCCAGCAGTCAGACCGGGACAAACACCGGGGAGCTGTTTTTT | CASSQTGTNTGELFF | TRBJ2-2 | NA | NA | TRBV11-2
TGCGCCAGCAGCTTGGTAACAGCGAACACTGAAGCTTTCTTT | CASSLVTANTEAFF | TRBJ1-1 | NA | NA | TRBV5-1
TGCGCCAGCAGCTCCGGGACTAGCGGGGTCAATGAGCAGTTCTTC | CASSSGTSGVNEQFF | TRBJ2-1 | NA | TRBD2 | TRBV4-3
TGCGCCAGCAGCCAAGAGGGGAGTCGGCGGGGTTTGGGCGGGGAGCTGTTTTTT | CASSQEGSRRGLGGELFF | TRBJ2-2 | NA | NA | TRBV4-1
TGCGCCAGCAGCCACTCCGGCGGGGAAGAGACCCAGTACTTC | CASSHSGGEETQYF | TRBJ2-5 | NA | NA | TRBV4-1
TGTGCTAGTGGTCTAAATCAGCCCCAGCATTTT | CASGLNQPQHF | TRBJ1-5 | few | NA | TRBV12-5
TGTGCCAGCAGCCCCCCGCGACTAGCAGGTGGAGAGACCCAGTACTTC | CASSPPRLAGGETQYF | TRBJ2-5 | NA | TRBD2 | TRBV7-9
TGTGCCAGCAGCTTAGACCCGGGGACTAGAAACACCATATATTTT | CASSLDPGTRNTIYF | TRBJ1-3 | NA | NA | TRBV7-2
TGTGCCAGCACCAAACTCCGGGACAGGGGAACGAATGAGCAGTTCTTC | CASTKLRDRGTNEQFF | TRBJ2-1 | NA | TRBD1 | TRBV25-1
TGTGCCAGTAGTTCTTGGCAGGACGACACCGGGGAGCTGTTTTTT | CASSSWQDDTGELFF | TRBJ2-2 | NA | NA | TRBV19
TGCGCCAGCAGCCAAGGTCGGGGGCGCGTGAACACTGAAGCTTTCTTT | CASSQGRGRVNTEAFF | TRBJ1-1 | NA | NA | TRBV4-3
TGTGCCAGCAGTTACTCCGGGACTAGCGGTTACAATGAGCAGTTCTTC | CASSYSGTSGYNEQFF | TRBJ2-1 | NA | TRBD2 | TRBV6-6
TGTGCCAGTAGTGCCGGACGGTACTACGAGCAGTACTTC | CASSAGRYYEQYF | TRBJ2-7 | once | NA | TRBV19
TGTGCCAGCAGCTATCCGGGGTTGGGGGACACTGAAGCTTTCTTT | CASSYPGLGDTEAFF | TRBJ1-1 | NA | NA | TRBV5-6
TGTGCCAGCAGCTCCCTCGCACAGGGGAGCGAGCAGTACTTC | CASSSLAQGSEQYF | TRBJ2-7 | NA | TRBD1 | TRBV7-6
TGTGCCAGCAGCCCGCGGAGCGAGTCCTACGAGCAGTACTTC | CASSPRSESYEQYF | TRBJ2-7 | few | NA | TRBV6-5